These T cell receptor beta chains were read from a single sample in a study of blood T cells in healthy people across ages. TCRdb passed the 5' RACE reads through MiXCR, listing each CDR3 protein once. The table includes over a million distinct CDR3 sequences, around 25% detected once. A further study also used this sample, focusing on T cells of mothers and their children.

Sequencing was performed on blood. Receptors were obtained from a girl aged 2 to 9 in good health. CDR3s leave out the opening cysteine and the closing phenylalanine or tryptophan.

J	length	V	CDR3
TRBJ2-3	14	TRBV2	ASSVGTSGSTDTQY
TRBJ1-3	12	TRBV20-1	SALLGQGTDTIY
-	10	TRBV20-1	SVPTRTAEQY
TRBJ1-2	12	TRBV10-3	AISPGQGKSGYT
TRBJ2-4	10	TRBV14	ASSQAPPIQY
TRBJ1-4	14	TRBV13	ASSSPGGTENEKLF
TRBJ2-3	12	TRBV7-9	ASKTSESRDTQY
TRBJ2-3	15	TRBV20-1	SASNPFTGAGTDTQY
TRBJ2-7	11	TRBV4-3	ASSQDRRYEQY
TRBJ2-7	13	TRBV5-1	ASSWRAGGEDEQY
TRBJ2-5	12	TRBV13	ASSNGTGEETQN
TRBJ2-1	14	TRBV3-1	ASSQESGPWYNEQF
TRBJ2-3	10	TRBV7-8	ASRTTGDTQY
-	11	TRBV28	ASIGTVSYEQY
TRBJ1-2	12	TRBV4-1	ASSRNLADYGYT
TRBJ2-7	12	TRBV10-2	ASSALAGANEQY
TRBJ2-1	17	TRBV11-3	ASSIRGVGGRLAANEQF
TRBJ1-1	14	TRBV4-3	ASSQDLLGGYTEAF
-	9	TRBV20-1	SAESAHEQY
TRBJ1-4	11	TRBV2	ASSGREGEKLF
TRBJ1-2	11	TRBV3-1	ASSQGAQHGYT
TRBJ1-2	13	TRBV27	ASSLVAGQGDGYT
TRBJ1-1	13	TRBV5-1	ASTEGEGLNTEAF
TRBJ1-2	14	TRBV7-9	ASSLVGDRESYGYT
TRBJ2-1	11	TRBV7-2	ASNLAANNEQF
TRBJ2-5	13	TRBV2	ASVARGGRLETQY
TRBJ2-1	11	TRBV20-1	SAISDREGEQF
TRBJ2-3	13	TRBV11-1	ASTPTGPPTDTQY
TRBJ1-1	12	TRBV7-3	ASSNNVGGTGAF
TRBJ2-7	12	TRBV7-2	ASSYQGEAYEQY
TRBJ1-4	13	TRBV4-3	ASSQQTGELEKLF
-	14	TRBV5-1	ASSLQLAGASNEQF
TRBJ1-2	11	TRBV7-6	ASSSVPSQGYT
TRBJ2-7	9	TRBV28	ASSLPGEQY
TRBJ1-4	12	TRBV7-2	ASSLDRVGGDLF
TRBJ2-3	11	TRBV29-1	SVEEVGTDTQY
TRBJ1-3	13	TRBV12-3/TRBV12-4	ASSLWTGAGNTIY
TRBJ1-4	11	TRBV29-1	SATGYTNEKLF
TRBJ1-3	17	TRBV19	ASSMESWDSRSSGNTIY
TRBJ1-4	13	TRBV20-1	SARDFRDGGEKLF
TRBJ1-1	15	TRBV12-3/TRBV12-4	ASSFIFGHLMNTEAF
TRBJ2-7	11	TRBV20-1	SARTTLPYEQY
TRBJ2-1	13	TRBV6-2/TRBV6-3	ASSRMSGGSNEQF
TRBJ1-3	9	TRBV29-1	SVREGNTIY